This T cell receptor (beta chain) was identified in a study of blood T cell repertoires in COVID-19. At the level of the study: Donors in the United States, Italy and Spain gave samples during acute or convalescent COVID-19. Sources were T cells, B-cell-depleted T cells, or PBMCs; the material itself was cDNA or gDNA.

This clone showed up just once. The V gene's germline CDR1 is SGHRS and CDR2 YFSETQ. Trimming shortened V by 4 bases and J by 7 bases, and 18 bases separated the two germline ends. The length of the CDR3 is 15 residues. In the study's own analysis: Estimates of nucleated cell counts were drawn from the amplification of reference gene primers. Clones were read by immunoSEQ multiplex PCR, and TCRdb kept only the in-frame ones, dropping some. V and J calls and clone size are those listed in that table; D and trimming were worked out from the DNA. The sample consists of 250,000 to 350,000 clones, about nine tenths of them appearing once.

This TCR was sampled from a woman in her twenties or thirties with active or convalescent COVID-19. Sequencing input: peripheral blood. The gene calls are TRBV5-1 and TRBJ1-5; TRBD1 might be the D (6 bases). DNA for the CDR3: TGCGCCAGCAGCCCGGCTGGGGGCATCGGCCAGCCCCAGCATTTT. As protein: CASSPAGGIGQPQHF.